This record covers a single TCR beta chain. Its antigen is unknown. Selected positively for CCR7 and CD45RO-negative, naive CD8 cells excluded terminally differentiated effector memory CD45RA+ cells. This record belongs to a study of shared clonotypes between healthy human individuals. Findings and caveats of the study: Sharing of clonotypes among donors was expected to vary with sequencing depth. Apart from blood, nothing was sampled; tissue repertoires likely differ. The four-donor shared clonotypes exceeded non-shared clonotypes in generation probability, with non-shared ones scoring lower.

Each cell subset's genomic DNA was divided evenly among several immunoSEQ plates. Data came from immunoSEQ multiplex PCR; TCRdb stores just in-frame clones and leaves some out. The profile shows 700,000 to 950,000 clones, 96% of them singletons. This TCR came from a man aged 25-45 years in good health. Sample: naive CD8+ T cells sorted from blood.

CDR3 sequence (DNA): TGTGCCAGCAGCTTAGGAGATTGGACGGAGGGTCTGCCCCAGCATTTT. This translates into CASSLGDWTEGLPQHF. The rearrangement uses TRBV7-6 and TRBJ1-5; D unresolved. Looked up from germline, CDR1 is SGHVS and CDR2 is FNYEAQ. Trimming took 1 base from V and 9 from J, leaving 19 bases between them. CDR3 length equals 16 residues. Using reference TRBV7-6 and TRBJ1-5 for the parts outside the CDR3, the full variable domain is GAGVSQSPRYKVTKRGQDVALRCDPISGHVSLYWYRQALGQGPEFLTYFNYEAQQDKSGLPNDRFSAERPEGSISTLTIQRTEQRDSAMYRCASSLGDWTEGLPQHFGDGTRLSIL.